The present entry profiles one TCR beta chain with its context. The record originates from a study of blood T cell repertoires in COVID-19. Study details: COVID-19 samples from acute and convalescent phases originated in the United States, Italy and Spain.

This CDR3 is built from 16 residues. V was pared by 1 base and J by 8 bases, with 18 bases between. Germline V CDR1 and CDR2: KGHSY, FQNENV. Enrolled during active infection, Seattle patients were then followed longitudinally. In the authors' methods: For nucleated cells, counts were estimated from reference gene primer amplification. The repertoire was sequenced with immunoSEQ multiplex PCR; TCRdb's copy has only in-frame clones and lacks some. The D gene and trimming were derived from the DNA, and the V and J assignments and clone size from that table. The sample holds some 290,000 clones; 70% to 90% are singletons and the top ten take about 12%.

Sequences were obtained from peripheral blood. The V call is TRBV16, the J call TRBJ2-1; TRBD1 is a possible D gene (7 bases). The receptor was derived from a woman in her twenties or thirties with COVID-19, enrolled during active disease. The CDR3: CASSQYWGDSSDEQFF. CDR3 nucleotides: TGTGCCAGCAGCCAATATTGGGGGGACAGTTCGGATGAGCAGTTCTTC. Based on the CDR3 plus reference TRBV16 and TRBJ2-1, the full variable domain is GEEVAQTPKHLVRGEGQKAKLYCAPIKGHSYVFWYQQVLKNEFKFLISFQNENVFDETGMPKERFSAKCLPNSPCSLEIQATKLEDSAVYFCASSQYWGDSSDEQFFGPGTRLTVL.